Presented here are 29 T cell receptor beta chains from one specimen sequenced in a study of radiation and T cells in renal cell carcinoma. Time point: blood 2 weeks post-SBRT. The sample's treatment: 15 Gy SBRT to primary tumor, nephrectomy 4 weeks later. Libraries were prepared by immunoSEQ multiplex PCR; TCRdb keeps only in-frame clonotypes and omits some of them. The table has around 60,000 clones, around 81% seen once. The sequencing used blood, collected from a patient whose treatment included radiotherapy and nephrectomy. These receptor sequences come from a man aged 60 to 69 with renal cell carcinoma.

The chain employs TRBV6-5 and TRBJ2-1; 8 nucleotides match TRBD1. V lost 3 bases, J lost 9 bases, and 10 bases stayed unmatched. This CDR3 spans 15 amino acids. Germline V gene data show CDR1 as MNHEY and CDR2 as SVGAGI. The CDR3 DNA reads as TGTGCCAGCAGTTATTCTGGGCAGGGGGCATCTGAGCAGTTCTTC. The encoded protein is CASSYSGQGASEQFF.

The V gene is TRBV7-2, the J gene TRBJ1-4; D is ambiguous. Germline V lookup: CDR1 SGHTA, CDR2 FQGNSA. There are 17 residues in the CDR3. Trimming cost V 5 bases and J 0 bases, with 16 bases left between them. The CDR3 is CASSDPSAPATNEKLFF. The CDR3 DNA follows: TGTGCCAGCAGCGACCCTTCGGCCCCCGCAACTAATGAAAAACTGTTTTTT.

The chain joins TRBV20-1 to TRBJ2-7, with D tentatively TRBD2 (5 bases). The CDR3 spans 11 residues. CDR1 is DFQATT and CDR2 is SNEGSKA in the germline V gene (reference sequence). V was pared by 3 bases and J by 2 bases, with 5 bases between. Here the CDR3 reads CSARTTYEQYF. The CDR3 DNA reads TGCAGTGCTAGGACTACCTACGAGCAGTACTTC.

The chain combines TRBV7-3 with TRBJ2-2; tentatively, D is TRBD2 (6 bases). There are 14 residues in the CDR3. The V end was cut by 5 bases, the J end by 7 bases, with 14 bases between. CDR1 SGHTA and CDR2 FQGTGA come from the germline V gene. Here the CDR3 reads CASSLSPGDGELFF. The CDR3 DNA reads TGTGCCAGCAGCCTTTCCCCGGGGGACGGGGAGCTGTTTTTT.

This clone was counted between two and nine times. The chain is built from TRBV7-2 and TRBJ1-5; D is perhaps TRBD1 (6 bases). Germline V lookup: CDR1 SGHTA, CDR2 FQGNSA. The V end lost 2 bases, the J end lost 2 bases, and 13 bases lay between the germline ends. This CDR3 comprises 16 residues. CDR3 DNA: TGTGCCAGCAGCTTACGAGGACAGTGGGGCAATCAGCCCCAGCATTTT. Translating gives CASSLRGQWGNQPQHF. Variable domain in full (rest from reference TRBV7-2 and TRBJ1-5): GAGVSQSPSNKVTEKGKDVELRCDPISGHTALYWYRQSLGQGLEFLIYFQGNSAPDKSGLPSDRFSAERTGGSVSTLTIQRTQQEDSAVYLCASSLRGQWGNQPQHFGDGTRLSIL.

The V call is TRBV29-1, the J call TRBJ1-5; 8 bases line up with TRBD1. The CDR3 totals 12 residues. Germline CDR1 SQVTM, CDR2 ANQGSEA. The trim removed 7 bases at V and 4 bases at J, leaving 3 bases unmatched. CDR3 loop: CSGGTGNQPQHF. CDR3 nucleotides: TGCAGCGGAGGGACAGGTAATCAGCCCCAGCATTTT.

The rearrangement joins TRBV5-1 to TRBJ1-4; possible D gene TRBD1, 5 bases. CDR3 size: 16 residues. Trimming removed 0 bases at V and 7 bases at J, with 16 bases between. Germline CDR1 reads SGHRS; CDR2 reads YFSETQ. Here the CDR3 reads CASSLAYGGSGEKLFF. Written as DNA, the CDR3 is TGCGCCAGCAGCTTGGCCTATGGGGGGAGTGGTGAAAAACTGTTTTTT. Looking up the rest from reference TRBV5-1 and TRBJ1-4 gives the full variable domain: KAGVTQTPRYLIKTRGQQVTLSCSPISGHRSVSWYQQTPGQGLQFLFEYFSETQRNKGNFPGRFSGRQFSNSRSEMNVSTLELGDSALYLCASSLAYGGSGEKLFFGSGTQLSVL.

The chain couples TRBV29-1 to TRBJ2-1, with 7 bases identical to TRBD2. J was trimmed by 4 bases and V by 3 bases; bases with no gene match: 6. This CDR3 has 14 amino acids. CDR1 and CDR2 from the germline V gene are SQVTM and ANQGSEA. Here the CDR3 reads CSVEREGLYNEQFF. The CDR3 DNA sequence: TGCAGCGTTGAGAGGGAGGGCCTATACAATGAGCAGTTCTTC.

This chain uses TRBV4-3 with TRBJ1-6; 10 bases align to TRBD1. This CDR3 is 17 amino acids long. Trimming at V came to 0 bases and at J to 6 bases, leaving 5 bases not matched to a gene. CDR1 and CDR2 (germline): LGHNA, YSLEER. The chain's CDR3 is CASSQDRTGGGNSPLHF. Here the CDR3 DNA reads TGCGCCAGCAGCCAAGATCGGACAGGGGGTGGTAATTCACCCCTCCACTTT.

The chain uses TRBV21-1 and TRBJ2-7; the D call of TRBD1 is as the table states it, not checked on the DNA. TRBV21-1 is labeled a pseudogene. This CDR3 spans 17 amino acids. CDR3 DNA sequence: TGTGCCAGCAGCAAAGTTCGCGGGACAGGGAACCCCTACGAGCAGTACGTC. It specifies CASSKVRGTGNPYEQYV.

The chain couples TRBV9 to TRBJ2-3; TRBD2 agrees at 7 bases. This CDR3 is 18 amino acids long. Trimming removed 0 bases from V and 0 bases from J; junction bases left unmatched: 10. Looked up from germline, CDR1 is SGDLS and CDR2 is YYNGEE. Here the CDR3 DNA reads TGTGCCAGCAGCGTAGCCCCTCGGGGGGAACATAGCACAGATACGCAGTATTTT. This translates into CASSVAPRGEHSTDTQYF.

The V and J genes are TRBV29-1 and TRBJ1-1; the match to TRBD1 covers 7 bases. The V and J ends lost 4 bases and 4 bases, in that order; junction bases with no gene match: 3. CDR3 size: 12 residues. Germline lookup yields CDR1 SQVTM and CDR2 ANQGSEA. The CDR3 DNA follows: TGCAGCGTTGGCTCAGGGGGCACTGAAGCTTTCTTT. It translates to CSVGSGGTEAFF.

The chain couples TRBV7-7 to TRBJ2-1, with 9 positions matching TRBD1. V dropped 4 bases and J dropped 8; count of bases not matched to a gene: 9. The CDR3 contains 15 residues. Germline V gives CDR1 SSHAT, CDR2 FNYEAQ (reference sequence). CDR3 amino acids: CASSWPGQGMYEQFF. The DNA of the CDR3 is TGTGCCAGCAGCTGGCCGGGACAGGGTATGTATGAGCAGTTCTTC.

The chain employs TRBV29-1 and TRBJ1-2; a weak D match, TRBD1 (6 bases). The CDR3 loop spans 13 amino acids. Germline V gene sequence: CDR1 SQVTM, CDR2 ANQGSEA. Between the trimmed V and J ends, which lost 5 bases and 4 bases, there was a span of 14 bases. The CDR3 loop reads CSVLVTGFYGYTF. CDR3 bases: TGCAGCGTTTTAGTCACAGGGTTCTATGGCTACACCTTC.

The chain uses TRBV11-2 and TRBJ2-2; 11 bases map to TRBD2. There are 17 residues in the CDR3. CDR1 and CDR2 (germline): SGHAT, FQNNGV. V lost 1 base, J lost 4 bases, and 5 bases stayed unmatched. The CDR3 DNA sequence: TGTGCCAGCAGCTTAGTAGCGGGGGGGCCGGGCACCGGGGAGCTGTTTTTT. Its protein is CASSLVAGGPGTGELFF.

The V and J genes are TRBV30 and TRBJ2-3; 8 positions match TRBD2. Trimming took 8 bases from V and 7 from J; bases not matched to a gene: 14. The CDR3 is 14 amino acids. CDR1 is GTSNPN and CDR2 is SVGIG in the germline V gene (reference sequence). CDR3 sequence reads: CAGLSGSKSNTQYF. CDR3 nucleotide sequence: TGTGCCGGGCTGAGCGGGAGTAAGAGCAATACGCAGTATTTT.

The rearrangement uses TRBV7-6 and TRBJ1-1, with D possibly being TRBD1 (6 bases). V lost 0 bases and J 0 bases, leaving 11 bases between the germline ends. The CDR3 is 16 residues long. From germline, CDR1 is SGHVS and CDR2 FNYEAQ. The chain's CDR3 is CASSLAGAGMNTEAFF. As DNA, the CDR3 is TGTGCCAGCAGCTTAGCGGGGGCAGGGATGAACACTGAAGCTTTCTTT.

V usage is TRBV30 and J usage is TRBJ1-2; D is unclear. Germline-derived CDR1 and CDR2 are GTSNPN and SVGIG (reference sequence). This CDR3 contains 14 residues. V lost 0 bases and J 4 bases, leaving 12 bases between the germline ends. The CDR3 region has the DNA TGTGCCTGGAGTGTACAAAGGCCCGGCTATGGCTACACCTTC. Protein: CAWSVQRPGYGYTF.

The CDR3 here is CASSHPGQTKETQYF. CDR3 DNA sequence: TGTGCCAGTAGTCACCCGGGACAAACGAAGGAGACCCAGTACTTC. The chain is built from TRBV19 and TRBJ2-5; weak D call: TRBD1 (6 bases). CDR3 length: 15 amino acids. V lost 5 bases and J lost 5, with 18 bases in between. Germline V gene sequence: CDR1 LNHDA, CDR2 SQIVND (reference sequence).

The chain joins TRBV30 to TRBJ2-7; D gene uncertain. The length of the CDR3 is 14 residues. CDR1 and CDR2 (germline): GTSNPN, SVGIG (reference sequence). The V end lost 2 bases, the J end lost 2 bases, and 13 bases lay between the germline ends. CDR3 amino acids: CAWSPPDGTYEQYF. CDR3 nucleotide sequence: TGTGCCTGGAGTCCCCCGGACGGAACCTACGAGCAGTACTTC.

This chain links TRBV7-6 with TRBJ1-1; tentatively, D is TRBD1 (5 bases). This CDR3 has 16 amino acids. Trimming left V 1 base short and J 0 bases short, with 12 bases between. Germline CDR1 SGHVS, CDR2 FNYEAQ. CDR3 nucleotide sequence: TGTGCCAGCAGCTTAGATGTTGGGGGACTGAACACTGAAGCTTTCTTT. Translation: CASSLDVGGLNTEAFF.

This clone was seen a handful of times. V is TRBV7-9 and J is TRBJ2-5, with D unresolved. CDR3 length: 12 amino acids. V lost 1 base and J 5 bases, leaving 5 bases between the germline ends. The germline gives CDR1 SEHNR, CDR2 FQNEAQ (reference sequence). The CDR3: CASSLVVETQYF. Written as DNA, the CDR3 is TGTGCCAGCAGCTTAGTGGTGGAGACCCAGTACTTC. The variable domain in full, with the rest retrieved from reference TRBV7-9 and TRBJ2-5, is DTGVSQNPRHKITKRGQNVTFRCDPISEHNRLYWYRQTLGQGPEFLTYFQNEAQLEKSRLLSDRFSAERPKGSFSTLEIQRTEQGDSAMYLCASSLVVETQYFGPGTRLLVL.

V gene TRBV5-4 combines with J gene TRBJ2-2; D possibly corresponds to TRBD1 (6 bases). Germline CDR1 SGHNT, CDR2 YYREEE (reference sequence). V lost 3 bases and J lost 3, with 6 bases in between. The CDR3 loop spans 13 amino acids. This CDR3 reads CASSYRDTGELFF. CDR3 nucleotide sequence: TGTGCCAGCAGCTACAGGGACACCGGGGAGCTGTTTTTT. Together with reference TRBV5-4 and TRBJ2-2, the CDR3 gives the full variable domain: ETGVTQSPTHLIKTRGQQVTLRCSSQSGHNTVSWYQQALGQGPQFIFQYYREEENGRGNFPPRFSGLQFPNYSSELNVNALELDDSALYLCASSYRDTGELFFGEGSRLTVL.

J is TRBJ1-3 and V is TRBV7-6; the D gene is possibly TRBD1 (5 bases). CDR3 size: 14 residues. Germline V gives CDR1 SGHVS, CDR2 FNYEAQ. Trimming shortened V by 1 base and J by 14 bases, and 18 bases separated the two germline ends. CDR3 sequence reads: CASSLGSGLGSLYF. The DNA of the CDR3 is TGTGCCAGCAGCTTAGGGTCAGGGCTTGGCAGCTTATATTTT.

This chain links TRBV29-1 with TRBJ2-3; perhaps TRBD2 as D (6 bases). V lost 8 bases to trimming and J lost 14 bases, with 11 bases between them. CDR3 length equals 8 residues. Germline V gene data show CDR1 as SQVTM and CDR2 as ANQGSEA. The CDR3 region has the DNA TGCAGCTCCTCCGGGGGGTATTTT. The encoded protein is CSSSGGYF.

The genes are TRBV27 and TRBJ2-3; no definite D call. Trimming took off 2 bases at V and 0 bases at J, with 6 bases between the two ends. CDR1 is MNHEY, CDR2 SMNVEV, per germline (reference sequence). The CDR3 contains 14 residues. In DNA, the CDR3 is TGTGCCAGCAGTTTAACGAGAAGCACAGATACGCAGTATTTT. It specifies CASSLTRSTDTQYF.

The rearrangement joins TRBV27 to TRBJ2-5; D gene ambiguous. The CDR3 runs 14 residues. CDR1 and CDR2 from the germline V gene are MNHEY and SMNVEV (reference sequence). Deletions cut 0 bases from V and 6 bases from J, with 11 bases between. The CDR3 loop is CASSLSTSHQTQYF. The CDR3 DNA reads TGTGCCAGCAGTTTATCGACAAGCCACCAGACCCAGTACTTC.

The V gene is TRBV4-1, the J gene TRBJ2-3, with D hard to call. The V end was cut by 0 bases, the J end by 0 bases, with 10 bases between. Germline loops: CDR1 MGHRA, CDR2 YSYEKL. The CDR3 covers 16 residues. CDR3 bases: TGCGCCAGCAGCCAAGACCGAATCGCTAGCACAGATACGCAGTATTTT. As protein: CASSQDRIASTDTQYF.

This chain links TRBV9 with TRBJ2-7; TRBD1 might be the D (6 bases). CDR1 and CDR2 from the germline V gene are SGDLS and YYNGEE. Trimming cost V 3 bases and J 2 bases, with 12 bases left between them. CDR3 size: 14 residues. The CDR3 region has the DNA TGTGCCAGCAGCGCCGGACAGAAGACCTACGAGCAGTACTTC. Protein: CASSAGQKTYEQYF.